These T cell receptor beta chains were read from a single sample in a study of a mutant IDH1 vaccine in newly diagnosed glioma. Sequencing used immunoSEQ multiplex PCR; TCRdb keeps in-frame clones, though not all of them. This repertoire shows roughly 120,000 clones, roughly 75% found once; its top ten account for under 5.5%. Antigen specificity for these receptors is unknown. Source: PBMCs, taken from a glioma patient whose treatment included an IDH1 peptide vaccine. The receptors come from a man in his forties or fifties with glioma. The CDR3 runs from the conserved cysteine through the conserved F or W. The order of the fields is V gene, clone size, J gene, CDR3 length, D gene, CDR3 protein, CDR3 DNA. A D gene is named only where the DNA matches it firmly. Size is stated for part of the rows, as once, few or many counts, or as a class when the clone is expanded.

V gene: TRBV5-4
clone size: -
J gene: TRBJ2-7
CDR3 length: 14
D gene: -
CDR3 protein: CASSLEAGNYEQYF
CDR3 DNA: TGTGCCAGCAGCTTGGAGGCAGGGAACTACGAGCAGTACTTC

V gene: TRBV6-5
clone size: -
J gene: TRBJ1-1
CDR3 length: 14
D gene: -
CDR3 protein: CASRPGPRNTEAFF
CDR3 DNA: TGTGCCAGCAGACCGGGCCCAAGGAACACTGAAGCTTTCTTT

V gene: TRBV4-3
clone size: -
J gene: TRBJ1-6
CDR3 length: 16
D gene: TRBD1
CDR3 protein: CASSYRTGTGGSPLHF
CDR3 DNA: TGCGCCAGCAGCTACAGGACAGGGACAGGAGGCTCACCCCTCCACTTT

V gene: TRBV5-1
clone size: -
J gene: TRBJ1-2
CDR3 length: 13
D gene: -
CDR3 protein: CASSLERPLGYTF
CDR3 DNA: TGCGCCAGCAGCTTGGAACGCCCCCTCGGCTACACCTTC

V gene: TRBV5-4
clone size: -
J gene: TRBJ2-5
CDR3 length: 15
D gene: TRBD2
CDR3 protein: CASSLTGLAGETQYF
CDR3 DNA: TGTGCCAGCAGCTTAACCGGACTAGCGGGAGAGACCCAGTACTTC

V gene: TRBV4-3
clone size: -
J gene: TRBJ2-7
CDR3 length: 15
D gene: -
CDR3 protein: CASSQDSNRGYEQYF
CDR3 DNA: TGCGCCAGCAGCCAAGATAGCAACCGGGGGTACGAGCAGTACTTC

V gene: TRBV9
clone size: once
J gene: TRBJ2-7
CDR3 length: 19
D gene: -
CDR3 protein: CASSVGRQRDPSRVGEQYF
CDR3 DNA: TGTGCCAGCAGCGTCGGTCGGCAGCGAGATCCCTCTCGAGTTGGCGAGCAGTACTTC

V gene: TRBV7-2
clone size: -
J gene: TRBJ1-2
CDR3 length: 16
D gene: -
CDR3 protein: CASSLSWGASNYGYTF
CDR3 DNA: TGTGCCAGCAGCTTATCGTGGGGGGCCTCCAACTATGGCTACACCTTC

V gene: TRBV6-5
clone size: -
J gene: TRBJ2-5
CDR3 length: 14
D gene: -
CDR3 protein: CASSPLGWGETQYF
CDR3 DNA: TGTGCCAGCAGTCCACTAGGGTGGGGAGAGACCCAGTACTTC

V gene: TRBV2
clone size: -
J gene: TRBJ2-7
CDR3 length: 14
D gene: -
CDR3 protein: CASSEAVTYYEQYF
CDR3 DNA: TGTGCCAGCAGTGAAGCAGTCACGTACTACGAGCAGTACTTC

V gene: TRBV7-2
clone size: -
J gene: TRBJ1-2
CDR3 length: 14
D gene: -
CDR3 protein: CASSKDYGDYGYTF
CDR3 DNA: TGTGCCAGCAGCAAGGACTACGGGGACTATGGCTACACCTTC

V gene: TRBV4-2
clone size: -
J gene: TRBJ1-2
CDR3 length: 16
D gene: TRBD1
CDR3 protein: CASSQDRGDRNYGYTF
CDR3 DNA: TGTGCCAGCAGCCAAGATCGGGGGGACAGAAACTATGGCTACACCTTC

V gene: TRBV9
clone size: few
J gene: TRBJ2-2
CDR3 length: 14
D gene: -
CDR3 protein: CASSSRTNTGELFF
CDR3 DNA: TGTGCCAGCAGCTCTCGAACGAACACCGGGGAGCTGTTTTTT

V gene: TRBV2
clone size: -
J gene: TRBJ2-1
CDR3 length: 16
D gene: TRBD2
CDR3 protein: CASSRGLAGKYNEQFF
CDR3 DNA: TGTGCCAGCAGTCGGGGACTAGCGGGAAAGTACAATGAGCAGTTCTTC

V gene: TRBV5-5
clone size: -
J gene: TRBJ2-7
CDR3 length: 15
D gene: TRBD1
CDR3 protein: CASSLRGQGAYEQYF
CDR3 DNA: TGTGCCAGCAGCTTGAGGGGACAGGGAGCCTACGAGCAGTACTTC

V gene: TRBV10-2
clone size: -
J gene: TRBJ2-2
CDR3 length: 14
D gene: TRBD1
CDR3 protein: CASSTGGNTGELFF
CDR3 DNA: TGCGCCAGCAGCACAGGGGGCAACACCGGGGAGCTGTTTTTT

V gene: TRBV7-7
clone size: -
J gene: TRBJ2-3
CDR3 length: 13
D gene: TRBD2
CDR3 protein: CAISSGPTDTQYF
CDR3 DNA: TGTGCTATATCTAGCGGGCCCACAGATACGCAGTATTTT

V gene: TRBV5-6
clone size: -
J gene: TRBJ2-5
CDR3 length: 15
D gene: TRBD1
CDR3 protein: CASSLSTGKGETQYF
CDR3 DNA: TGTGCCAGCAGCTTGTCGACAGGGAAGGGAGAGACCCAGTACTTC

V gene: TRBV28
clone size: once
J gene: TRBJ2-1
CDR3 length: 14
D gene: -
CDR3 protein: CASTWTGGYNEQFF
CDR3 DNA: TGTGCCAGCACATGGACAGGAGGGTACAATGAGCAGTTCTTC

V gene: TRBV19
clone size: -
J gene: TRBJ2-7
CDR3 length: 13
D gene: -
CDR3 protein: CASSTAGSGEQYF
CDR3 DNA: TGTGCCAGTAGCACTGCGGGATCCGGCGAGCAGTACTTC

V gene: TRBV19
clone size: once
J gene: TRBJ2-3
CDR3 length: 13
D gene: -
CDR3 protein: CGTVGLGGDTQYF
CDR3 DNA: TGTGGCACAGTTGGATTGGGTGGTGATACGCAGTATTTT

V gene: TRBV6-1
clone size: -
J gene: TRBJ2-7
CDR3 length: 13
D gene: TRBD1
CDR3 protein: CASETTGENEQYF
CDR3 DNA: TGTGCCAGCGAAACAACAGGGGAGAACGAGCAGTACTTC

V gene: TRBV10-3
clone size: -
J gene: TRBJ2-2
CDR3 length: 18
D gene: -
CDR3 protein: CAISESGSGRVHPGELFF
CDR3 DNA: TGTGCCATCAGTGAGTCCGGGTCAGGGCGCGTTCACCCCGGGGAGCTGTTTTTT

V gene: TRBV9
clone size: -
J gene: TRBJ2-1
CDR3 length: 16
D gene: TRBD2
CDR3 protein: CASSVAGTSAYNEQFF
CDR3 DNA: TGTGCCAGCAGCGTAGCCGGGACTAGCGCATACAATGAGCAGTTCTTC

V gene: TRBV29-1
clone size: -
J gene: TRBJ2-3
CDR3 length: 19
D gene: TRBD2
CDR3 protein: CSVRKGLAGSLGGYDTQYF
CDR3 DNA: TGCAGCGTTCGGAAGGGTCTAGCGGGGAGCCTTGGGGGTTACGATACGCAGTATTTT

V gene: TRBV6-1
clone size: once
J gene: TRBJ1-2
CDR3 length: 15
D gene: -
CDR3 protein: CASSLREGGNYGYTF
CDR3 DNA: TGTGCCAGCAGCCTAAGGGAGGGGGGAAACTATGGCTACACCTTC